These 16 T cell receptor beta chains were all obtained from the same sample, sequenced in a study of early T cells in non-severe SARS-CoV-2 infection. One entry per CDR3 protein results from TCRdb running MiXCR on the 5' RACE reads. This table has about 52,000 distinct CDR3 sequences, approximately 6.2% appearing once. The sequenced sample consisted of whole blood. Every receptor here comes from an adult who was a healthcare worker with PCR-confirmed SARS-CoV-2 infection or an uninfected control (not recorded which).

This clonotype was seen more than once but under ten times. The rearrangement joins TRBV12-3 or TRBV12-4 to TRBJ2-1; D perhaps matches TRBD1 (6 bases). The CDR3 length is 16 residues. V was pared by 5 bases and J by 5 bases, with 19 bases between. CDR3 sequence (DNA): TGTGCCAGCAGTCCCCGGGGCAGGGGCCCTAACAATGAGCAGTTCTTC. Translated: CASSPRGRGPNNEQFF.

This clonotype has a count of ten or more. The chain couples TRBV3-1 to TRBJ1-1; no reliable D call. Trimming shortened V by 3 bases and J by 1 base, and 9 bases separated the two germline ends. The CDR3 is made up of 14 amino acids. Germline CDR1 reads LGHDT; CDR2 reads YNNKEL (reference sequence). CDR3 nucleotides: TGTGCCAGCAGCCACATATCGAGGAACACTGAAGCTTTCTTT. Residues: CASSHISRNTEAFF.

This clonotype was seen ten or more times. The CDR3 bases are TGTGCCAGCAGCTTCGACTGGCAGACTAACTATGGCTACACCTTC. Amino acids: CASSFDWQTNYGYTF. This chain uses TRBV7-2 with TRBJ1-2; D remains unclear. CDR1 and CDR2 from the germline V gene are SGHTA and FQGNSA. V was clipped by 3 bases and J by 0 bases, with 11 bases between them. This CDR3 has 15 residues. Complete variable domain (other parts from reference TRBV7-2 and TRBJ1-2): GAGVSQSPSNKVTEKGKDVELRCDPISGHTALYWYRQSLGQGLEFLIYFQGNSAPDKSGLPSDRFSAERTGGSVSTLTIQRTQQEDSAVYLCASSFDWQTNYGYTFGSGTRLTVV.

Many counts were recorded for this clonotype. The rearrangement uses TRBV3-1 and TRBJ2-1, with unresolved D. V shed 4 bases and J shed 8 bases, with 18 bases lying between them. The V gene's germline CDR1 is LGHDT and CDR2 YNNKEL (reference sequence). The CDR3 length is 15 residues. CDR3 protein: CASSPAALSNDEQFF. DNA of the CDR3: TGTGCCAGCAGCCCGGCTGCTCTCAGTAACGATGAGCAGTTCTTC.

This clonotype was recorded many times. The chain is built from TRBV28 and TRBJ1-6; TRBD1 might be the D (5 bases). V gave up 5 bases and J gave up 8 bases, with 13 bases separating them. Germline V gene data show CDR1 as MDHEN and CDR2 as SYDVKM. The CDR3 runs to 14 residues. CDR3 region: CASSVAGTHSPLHF. CDR3 nucleotides: TGTGCCAGCAGTGTCGCCGGGACTCATTCACCCCTCCACTTT.

The chain carries TRBV11-2 and TRBJ2-7, with D unclear. Trimming left V 7 bases short and J 7 bases short, with 23 bases between. Germline assignment: CDR1 SGHAT and CDR2 FQNNGV. The CDR3 spans 15 residues. The CDR3 here is CASTPKSPSSREQYF. The CDR3 DNA sequence: TGTGCCAGCACCCCCAAGAGCCCCTCTAGTAGGGAGCAGTACTTC.

Of note for this clonotype: At one end the junction does not follow the germline gene, possibly because of a read error. The chain has TRBV18 and TRBJ1-6; the D gene is possibly TRBD1 (6 bases). The germline CDR1 and CDR2 sequences are KGHSH and LQKENI. The CDR3 covers 15 residues. This CDR3 reads CASSPPIQGNSLLHF. As DNA, the CDR3 is TGTGCCAGCTCACCACCTATCCAGGGGAATTCACTCCTCCACTTT.

V and J are TRBV12-3 or TRBV12-4 and TRBJ1-6; D might be TRBD1 (6 bases). V was trimmed by 6 bases and J by 7 bases, leaving 16 bases between them. The CDR3 spans 15 residues. Written as DNA, the CDR3 is TGTGCCAGCAGACTGAGACAGGATTGGAATTCACCCCTCCACTTT. As protein: CASRLRQDWNSPLHF.

This clonotype has more than one count but fewer than ten. The chain joins TRBV7-9 to TRBJ2-2; D possibly uses TRBD1 or TRBD2 (5 bases each). Germline CDR1 is SEHNR and CDR2 is FQNEAQ (reference sequence). CDR3 length: 14 amino acids. Trimming stripped 2 bases from V and 6 bases from J, with 10 bases between. CDR3 nucleotides: TGTGCCAGCAGCTTATTAGGGACGCCCGGGGAGCTGTTTTTT. This translates into CASSLLGTPGELFF.

This clonotype came up many times. The V call is TRBV3-1, the J call TRBJ1-4; D call uncertain. The CDR3 has 11 amino acids. CDR1 is LGHDT and CDR2 is YNNKEL in the germline V gene (reference sequence). The germline V and J ends were trimmed by 1 base and 8 bases, with 2 bases remaining between them. The CDR3 DNA reads TGTGCCAGCAGCCAAGCGGAAAAACTGTTTTTT. Translating it yields CASSQAEKLFF.

The chain carries TRBV18 and TRBJ1-1; D perhaps matches TRBD1 (5 bases). The V end was cut by 4 bases, the J end by 3 bases, with 12 bases between. The CDR3 length is 14 residues. Germline CDR1 reads KGHSH; CDR2 reads LQKENI. The CDR3: CASSRRDGHTEAFF. DNA for the CDR3: TGTGCCAGCTCACGCCGGGACGGCCACACTGAAGCTTTCTTT.

This clonotype was found a few times. This chain connects TRBV7-9 to TRBJ2-7; D remains unclear. Germline V gene sequence: CDR1 SEHNR, CDR2 FQNEAQ (reference sequence). V lost 0 bases, J lost 7 bases, and 10 bases lay in between. CDR3 size: 13 residues. CDR3 nucleotides: TGTGCCAGCAGCTTAGCCCAGTTCCGAGAGCAGTACTTC. It encodes CASSLAQFREQYF.

This clonotype was counted ten times or more. The J gene is TRBJ1-5, the V gene TRBV4-1; the D is unclear. The CDR3 spans 15 residues. Germline V gene data show CDR1 as MGHRA and CDR2 as YSYEKL. The V and J ends lost 0 bases and 3 bases respectively, with 9 bases between them. The CDR3 DNA sequence: TGCGCCAGCAGCCAAGATGTTAGGTCCAATCAGCCCCAGCATTTT. Protein: CASSQDVRSNQPQHF.

This clonotype was seen repeatedly, ten times or more. V and J are TRBV10-1 and TRBJ2-7, with D possibly TRBD2 on 6 matching bases. The V end lost 3 bases, the J end lost 3 bases, and 15 bases lay between the germline ends. Germline assignment: CDR1 WNHNN and CDR2 SYGVQD (reference sequence). There are 15 residues in the CDR3. The CDR3 sequence: CASSETGLSFYEQYF. The CDR3 DNA follows: TGCGCCAGCAGTGAAACGGGACTCTCTTTCTACGAGCAGTACTTC.

This clonotype has only a few counts. The V and J genes are TRBV7-9 and TRBJ1-1, with D perhaps matching TRBD1 (5 bases). Germline lookup yields CDR1 SEHNR and CDR2 FQNEAQ (reference sequence). Trimming cost V 1 base and J 1 base, with 10 bases left between them. The CDR3 runs 15 residues. CDR3 nucleotides: TGTGCCAGCAGCTTAGGATTCCAGGGGAACACTGAAGCTTTCTTT. Amino acids: CASSLGFQGNTEAFF.

At least ten counts were recorded for this clonotype. This rearrangement joins TRBV6-2 or TRBV6-3 to TRBJ2-2; 9 positions match TRBD2. The CDR3 consists of 16 residues. The J segment lost 5 bases and the V segment lost 5 bases, leaving 9 bases of the junction unmatched. From germline, CDR1 is MNHEY and CDR2 SVGEGT. For the CDR3, the DNA is TGTGCCAGCAGTCCCCGGGGTAGCGGGGGAACCGGGGAGCTGTTTTTT. Amino acids: CASSPRGSGGTGELFF.